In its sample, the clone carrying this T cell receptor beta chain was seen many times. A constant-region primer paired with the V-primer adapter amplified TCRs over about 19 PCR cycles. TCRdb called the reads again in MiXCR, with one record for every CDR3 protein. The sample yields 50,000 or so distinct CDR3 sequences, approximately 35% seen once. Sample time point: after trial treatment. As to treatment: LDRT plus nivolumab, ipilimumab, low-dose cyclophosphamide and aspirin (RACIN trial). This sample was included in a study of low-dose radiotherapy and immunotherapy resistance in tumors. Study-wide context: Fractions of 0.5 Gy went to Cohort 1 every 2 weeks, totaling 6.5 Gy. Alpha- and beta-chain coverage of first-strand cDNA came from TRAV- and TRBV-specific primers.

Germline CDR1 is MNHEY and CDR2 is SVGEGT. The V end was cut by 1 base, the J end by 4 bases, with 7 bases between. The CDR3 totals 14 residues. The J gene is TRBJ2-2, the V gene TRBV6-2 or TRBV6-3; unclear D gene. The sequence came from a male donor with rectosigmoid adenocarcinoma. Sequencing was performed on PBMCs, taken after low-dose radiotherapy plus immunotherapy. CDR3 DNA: TGTGCCAGCAGTTACTACGCCGGCACCGGGGAGCTGTTTTTT. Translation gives CASSYYAGTGELFF.